These T cell receptor beta chains were read from a single sample in a study of blood T cell repertoires in COVID-19. The data were produced by immunoSEQ multiplex PCR, yet TCRdb's version contains in-frame clones alone and is incomplete. Of under 250,000 clones in the sample, 80% to 90% were seen once. The material sequenced was PBMCs or T cells enriched from blood (not recorded which). These receptors originate from a young woman in a cohort exposed to, infected with or recovered from COVID-19 (not recorded which). The CDR3 runs from the conserved cysteine through the conserved F or W. D genes are given only for firm matches. Size is omitted from some rows. Given values are once, few, many or a class for expanded clones.

TRBD1,.,TRBJ1-1,TRBV5-5,TGTGCCAGCAGCCAGGGACAGAAGAACACTGAAGCTTTCTTT,CASSQGQKNTEAFF
TRBD1,.,TRBJ2-7,TRBV19,TGTGCCAGTAGTACCCAGGGACAGGCCTACGAGCAGTACTTC,CASSTQGQAYEQYF
TRBD1,.,TRBJ1-5,TRBV5-6,TGTGCCAGCAGCAGGACAGGGAATAGCAATCAGCCCCAGCATTTT,CASSRTGNSNQPQHF
.,.,TRBJ1-2,TRBV20-1,TGCAGTGCACAGGGAGTTACGGGCTACACCTTC,CSAQGVTGYTF
.,.,TRBJ2-3,TRBV2,TGTGCCAGCAGTGGGCAGGACAGTGGTACAGATACGCAGTATTTT,CASSGQDSGTDTQYF
TRBD2,.,TRBJ2-3,TRBV5-1,TGCGCCAGCAGCGCCGCCGGGACTACCGCAGATACGCAGTATTTT,CASSAAGTTADTQYF
TRBD1,.,TRBJ2-7,TRBV4-1,TGCGCCAGCAGCCCCGACAGGGCCTACCTCTACCAGCAGTACTTC,CASSPDRAYLYQQYF
TRBD2,few,TRBJ2-7,TRBV13,TGTGCCAGCAGCTCTAGGACTAGCGGGAACTACGAGCAGTACTTC,CASSSRTSGNYEQYF
TRBD1,.,TRBJ2-5,TRBV28,TGTGCCAGCAGCGTCGTAGGACAGGGTTGGCAAGAGACCCAGTACTTC,CASSVVGQGWQETQYF
.,.,TRBJ1-1,TRBV5-1,TGCGCCAGCAGCCAGGGCGGGGCTGGTACTGAAGCTTTCTTT,CASSQGGAGTEAFF
.,.,TRBJ2-5,TRBV11-2,TGTGCCAGCACCGAGGGCGTGGTTCAAGAGACCCAGTACTTC,CASTEGVVQETQYF
.,.,TRBJ2-1,TRBV30,TGTGCCTGGAGTGTATCGGAGGGGAGGCAGTTCTTC,CAWSVSEGRQFF
TRBD1,.,TRBJ2-3,TRBV10-1,TGCGCCAGCAGTGAAAGGACAGGGGGCACAGATACGCAGTATTTT,CASSERTGGTDTQYF